This T cell receptor beta chain was captured by sequencing in a study of T cell responses to AZD1222 COVID-19 vaccine. Germline values: CDR1 LNHDA, CDR2 SQIVND (reference sequence). Trimming removed 3 bases at V and 10 bases at J, with 10 bases between. The CDR3 runs 13 residues. This clone was seen only a few times. Only in-frame clones appear in the TCRdb table, and some are missing; sequencing was by immunoSEQ multiplex PCR. The data contain roughly 66,000 clones, roughly 89% of them singletons. The source material was peripheral blood, sampled on day 0 of AZD1222 vaccination. The sequence was obtained from an adult in good health. V is TRBV19 and J is TRBJ1-6; D is uncertain. The CDR3: CASSMGPASPLHF. CDR3 coding DNA: TGTGCCAGTAGTATGGGCCCCGCCTCACCCCTCCACTTT. Full variable domain (rest looked up from reference TRBV19 and TRBJ1-6): DGGITQSPKYLFRKEGQNVTLSCEQNLNHDAMYWYRQDPGQGLRLIYYSQIVNDFQKGDIAEGYSVSREKKESFPLTVTSAQKNPTAFYLCASSMGPASPLHFGNGTRLTVT.